This TCR beta chain was recorded in a study of OX40 agonist ivuxolimab in advanced cancers. This clone appeared once. Produced via immunoSEQ multiplex PCR; TCRdb's table is partial and in-frame only. The profile shows some 69,000 clones, 89% of them singletons. CDR1 and CDR2 (germline): MNHNS, SASEGT. The CDR3 has 12 amino acids. Trimming took 3 bases from V and 3 from J, leaving 5 bases between them. The V call is TRBV6-1, the J call TRBJ2-5; D remains unclear. This sequence originates from an adult with an advanced solid tumor such as melanoma, head and neck, liver or kidney cancer. Sequences were derived from CD4+ or CD8+ T cells sorted from blood, sampled in a trial of the OX40 agonist ivuxolimab. CDR3 bases: TGTGCCAGCAGTGAGCAGAAAGAGACCCAGTACTTC. Its translation is CASSEQKETQYF.